This TCR beta chain was observed in a study of blood T cell repertoires in COVID-19. Overall study: Samples representing acute and convalescent COVID-19 were sourced from the United States, Italy and Spain. Sources were T cells, B-cell-depleted T cells, or PBMCs; the material itself was cDNA or gDNA.

This clone was seen only once. V shed 4 bases, J shed 8 bases, and the junction held 8 bases outside the gene matches. Looked up from germline, CDR1 is SGHRS and CDR2 is YFSETQ. The CDR3 runs 13 residues. In the original processing: Estimation of nucleated cell counts was performed using reference gene primer amplification. The assay was immunoSEQ multiplex PCR, and TCRdb's table has in-frame clones only and misses some. That table is the source of V, J and clone size, and D and trimming were worked out from the DNA. The table records about 260,000 clones, 80% to 90% of them present only once. Sequences were obtained from peripheral blood. This rearrangement joins TRBV5-1 to TRBJ1-2; TRBD1 aligns across 7 bases. The clonotype comes from a middle-aged woman who had recovered from COVID-19. Here the CDR3 DNA reads TGCGCCAGCAGCGAGGGACAGTTCGGAGGCTACACCTTC. Its protein is CASSEGQFGGYTF.